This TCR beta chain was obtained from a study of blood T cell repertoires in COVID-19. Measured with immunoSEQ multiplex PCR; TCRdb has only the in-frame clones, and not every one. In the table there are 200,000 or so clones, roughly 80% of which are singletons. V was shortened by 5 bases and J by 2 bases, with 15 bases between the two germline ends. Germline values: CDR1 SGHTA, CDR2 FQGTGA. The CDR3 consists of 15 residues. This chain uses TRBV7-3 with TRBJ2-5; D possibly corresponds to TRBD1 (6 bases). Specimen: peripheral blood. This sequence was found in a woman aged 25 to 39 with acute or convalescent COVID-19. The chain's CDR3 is CASSDTTGPQETQYF. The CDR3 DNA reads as TGTGCCAGCAGCGACACGACAGGCCCTCAAGAGACCCAGTACTTC.